The T cell receptor beta chain described here comes from a study of blood T cell repertoires in COVID-19. At the level of the study: Two negative PCRs, clearance, or symptom resolution characterized the recovered Cohort 3 donors. The analysed material was cDNA or gDNA that came from T cells, B-cell-depleted T cells, or PBMCs.

Only in-frame clones appear in the TCRdb table, and some are missing; sequencing was by immunoSEQ multiplex PCR. Here the sample spans about 170,000 clones, 65% to 80% being singletons. This TCR derives from a woman aged 70-85 years in a cohort exposed to, infected with or recovered from COVID-19 (not recorded which). Material for sequencing was PBMCs or T cells enriched from blood (not recorded which).

The CDR3, as DNA: TGTGCCAGCAGCAAGATTTTAGGACAGGGGAATTCACCCCTCCACTTT. This gives the protein CASSKILGQGNSPLHF. This rearrangement joins TRBV21-1 to TRBJ1-6; the table's D call, TRBD1, has no DNA check behind it. TRBV21-1 is listed as a pseudogene. The CDR3 length is 16 residues.